This T cell receptor beta chain was found in a study of T cell responses to AZD1222 COVID-19 vaccine. Recipients boosted at about 4 weeks or about 12 weeks are pooled. With 2 bases removed from V and 4 bases from J, the gap between germline ends came to 8 bases. The CDR3 is 13 amino acids. Germline loops: CDR1 GTSNPN, CDR2 SVGIG (reference sequence). The method was immunoSEQ multiplex PCR; TCRdb's version includes in-frame clones alone and lacks a portion of them. The table lists 140,000 or so clones, 88% of them singletons. As for this clone: Its antigen is currently unknown.

The study's findings and limits: At baseline, seropositivity was found in only six AZD1222 recipients. None of the repertoires were sampled until the peak T cell response had passed. White British people made up most donors, females outnumbered males, and clonal diversity was possibly underestimated.

The V call is TRBV30, the J call TRBJ2-2; no firm D call. The receptor's source is an adult who received the AZD1222 COVID-19 vaccine. Sequences were derived from peripheral blood, sampled 28 days after the second AZD1222 dose. CDR3 sequence: CAWSPPATGELFF. The CDR3 nucleotides read TGTGCCTGGAGTCCCCCAGCCACCGGGGAGCTGTTTTTT. The entire variable domain, with the rest obtained from reference TRBV30 and TRBJ2-2, is as follows: SQTIHQWPATLVQPVGSPLSLECTVEGTSNPNLYWYRQAAGRGLQLLFYSVGIGQISSEVPQNLSASRPQDRQFILSSKKLLLSDSGFYLCAWSPPATGELFFGEGSRLTVL.